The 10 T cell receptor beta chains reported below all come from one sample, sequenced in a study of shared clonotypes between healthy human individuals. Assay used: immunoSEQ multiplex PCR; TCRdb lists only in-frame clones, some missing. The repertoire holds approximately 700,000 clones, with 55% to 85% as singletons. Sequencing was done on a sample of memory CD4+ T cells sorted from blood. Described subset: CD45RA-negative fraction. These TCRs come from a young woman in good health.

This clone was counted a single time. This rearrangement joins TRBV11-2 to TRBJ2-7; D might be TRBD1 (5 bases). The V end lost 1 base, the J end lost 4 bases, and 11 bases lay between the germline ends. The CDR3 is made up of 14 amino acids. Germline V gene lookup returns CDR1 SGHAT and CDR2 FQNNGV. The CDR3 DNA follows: TGTGCCAGCAGCTTAGGCCAGGGTGCTTACGAGCAGTACTTC. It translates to CASSLGQGAYEQYF.

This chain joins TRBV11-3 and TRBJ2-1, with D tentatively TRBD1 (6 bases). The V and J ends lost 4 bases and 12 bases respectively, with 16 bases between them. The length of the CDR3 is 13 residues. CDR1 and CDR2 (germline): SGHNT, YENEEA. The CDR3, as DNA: TGTGCCAGCAGCTCACTAAAACAGGGAAGGCAGTTCTTC. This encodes CASSSLKQGRQFF.

The CDR3 here is CASSDRTGGYEQYF. CDR3 in DNA: TGTGCCAGCAGTGACCGGACAGGGGGCTACGAGCAGTACTTC. The chain uses TRBV2 and TRBJ2-7; 10 nucleotides match TRBD1. V was pared by 3 bases and J by 3 bases, with 2 bases of the junction left unmatched. This CDR3 comprises 14 residues. Germline lookup yields CDR1 SNHLY and CDR2 FYNNEI. Looking up the rest from reference TRBV2 and TRBJ2-7 gives the full variable domain: EPEVTQTPSHQVTQMGQEVILRCVPISNHLYFYWYRQILGQKVEFLVSFYNNEISEKSEIFDDQFSVERPDGSNFTLKIRSTKLEDSAMYFCASSDRTGGYEQYFGPGTRLTVT.

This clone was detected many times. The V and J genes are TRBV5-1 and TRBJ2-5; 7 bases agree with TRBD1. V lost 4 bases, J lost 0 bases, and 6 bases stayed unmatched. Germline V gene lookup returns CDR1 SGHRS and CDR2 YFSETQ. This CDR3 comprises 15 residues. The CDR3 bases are TGCGCCAGCAGCCGGATGGGACAGTACCAAGAGACCCAGTACTTC. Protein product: CASSRMGQYQETQYF.

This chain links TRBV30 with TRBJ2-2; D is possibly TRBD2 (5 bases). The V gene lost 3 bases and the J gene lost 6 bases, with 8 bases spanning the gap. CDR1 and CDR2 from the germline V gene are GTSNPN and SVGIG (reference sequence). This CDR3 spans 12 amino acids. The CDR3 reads CAWRPGAGELFF. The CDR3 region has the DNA TGTGCCTGGAGACCCGGGGCCGGGGAGCTGTTTTTT.

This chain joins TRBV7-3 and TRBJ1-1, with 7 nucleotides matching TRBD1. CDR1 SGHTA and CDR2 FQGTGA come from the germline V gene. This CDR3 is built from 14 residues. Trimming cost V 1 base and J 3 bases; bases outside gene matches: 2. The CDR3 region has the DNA TGTGCCAGCAGCTTAAGACAGGGTGACACTGAAGCTTTCTTT. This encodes CASSLRQGDTEAFF.

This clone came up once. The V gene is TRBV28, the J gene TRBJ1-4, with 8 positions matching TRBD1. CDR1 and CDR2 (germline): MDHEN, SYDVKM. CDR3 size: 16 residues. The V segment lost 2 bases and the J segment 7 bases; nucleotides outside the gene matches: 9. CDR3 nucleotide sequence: TGTGCCAGCAGTTTAACTACCGGGACAGGAGTTGAAAAACTGTTTTTT. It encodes CASSLTTGTGVEKLFF.

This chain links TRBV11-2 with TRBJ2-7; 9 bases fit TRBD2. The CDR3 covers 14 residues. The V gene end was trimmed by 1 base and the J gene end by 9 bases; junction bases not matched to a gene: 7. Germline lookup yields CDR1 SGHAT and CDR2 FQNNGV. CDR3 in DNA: TGTGCCAGCAGCTTAGCAGGACTAGCGACTTGGCAGTACTTC. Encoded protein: CASSLAGLATWQYF.

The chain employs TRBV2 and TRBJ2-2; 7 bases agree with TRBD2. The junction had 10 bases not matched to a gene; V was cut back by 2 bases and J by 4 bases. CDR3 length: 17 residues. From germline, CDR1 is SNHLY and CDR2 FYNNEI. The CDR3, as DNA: TGTGCCAGCAGTGAAATGTTGTGGACTAGTCGCACCGGGGAGCTGTTTTTT. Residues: CASSEMLWTSRTGELFF.

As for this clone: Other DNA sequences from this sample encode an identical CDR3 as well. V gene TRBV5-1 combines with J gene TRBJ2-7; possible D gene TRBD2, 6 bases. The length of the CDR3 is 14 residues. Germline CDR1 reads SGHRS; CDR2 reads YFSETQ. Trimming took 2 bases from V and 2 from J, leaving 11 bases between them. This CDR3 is CASSLGAGPYEQYF. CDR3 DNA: TGCGCCAGCAGCTTAGGAGCGGGCCCCTACGAGCAGTACTTC.